These 16 T cell receptor beta chains originate from one sample sequenced in a study of T cell clonality in common variable immunodeficiency. The repertoire was sequenced with immunoSEQ multiplex PCR; TCRdb's copy has only in-frame clones and lacks some. This sample comprises 25,000 to 40,000 clones, none seen once only. Sequenced: peripheral blood mononuclear cells. The source of these receptors is a person aged 18 to 69 in good health.

At least ten counts were recorded for this clone. The CDR3 is cut off 3 residues early in the read; its end comes from the germline J gene. The J gene is TRBJ1-1, the V gene TRBV7-9, with no clear D. The germline gives CDR1 SEHNR, CDR2 FQNEAQ (reference sequence). The V end lost 4 bases, the J end lost 1 base, and 7 bases lay between the germline ends. CDR3 length: 13 amino acids. CDR3 bases read: TGTGCCAGCAGCTCCCAAGGGAACACTGAA. Its protein is CASSSQGNTE. The complete CDR3 sequence is CASSSQGNTEAFF.

As for this clone: The missing CDR3 end, 3 residues past where the read stops, is filled in from the germline J gene. The chain joins TRBV2 to TRBJ1-2; D might be TRBD1 (5 bases). Germline loops: CDR1 SNHLY, CDR2 FYNNEI. CDR3 size: 14 residues. The DNA read from the CDR3 is TGTGCCAGCGGGACTAGCGGGAGGAGGGATACC. This translates into CASGTSGRRDT. The entire CDR3 protein reads CASGTSGRRDTYTF.

This clone was recorded at least ten times. Read coverage stops 3 residues before the CDR3 terminus; the germline J gene supplies the remainder. The rearrangement joins TRBV6-1 to TRBJ2-3; a weak D match, TRBD2 (6 bases). Germline CDR1 is MNHNS and CDR2 is SASEGT. V lost 3 bases, J lost 2 bases, and 12 bases lay in between. The CDR3 extends over 15 amino acids. CDR3 bases read: TGTGCCAGCAGTGACGGACTACTACTCACAGATACG. Its translation: CASSDGLLLTDT. The CDR3, in full, reads CASSDGLLLTDTQYF.

This clone appeared many times. The read gets to within 3 residues of the CDR3 end, and the germline J gene fills in the rest. The genes are TRBV13 and TRBJ1-5, with D unclear. Germline loops: CDR1 PRHDT, CDR2 FYEKMQ (reference sequence). The CDR3 loop spans 12 amino acids. V lost 0 bases and J 6 bases, leaving 3 bases between the germline ends. The CDR3 DNA, read in part, is TGTGCCAGCAGCTTAGGAGGTCAGCCC. Encoded protein: CASSLGGQP. The complete CDR3 protein is CASSLGGQPQHF.

On this clone: The CDR3 end is not reached by the read, which stops 3 residues before it; the germline J gene fills it in. This chain joins TRBV2 and TRBJ1-2, with D maybe TRBD1 (5 bases). Per the germline V gene, CDR1 is SNHLY and CDR2 is FYNNEI. The CDR3 runs to 13 residues. The sequenced part of the CDR3 DNA is TGTGCCAGCAGTGGGGACTCCAAAAACATC. It translates to CASSGDSKNI. The whole CDR3 sequence is CASSGDSKNIYTF.

About this clone itself: A read error may be the cause here, since a much bigger clone is one base away. The sequenced fragment ends 3 residues before the CDR3 boundary, so the rest is inferred from the germline J gene. The rearrangement uses TRBV7-2 and TRBJ2-3; 7 nucleotides line up with TRBD1. This CDR3 is 15 amino acids long. Germline V gene sequence: CDR1 SGHTA, CDR2 FQGNSA. CDR3 bases read: TGTGCCAGCGGTTCGACAGGGACCGTCAATCAGCCG. Protein: CASGSTGTVNQP. The whole CDR3 reads CASGSTGTVNQPQYF.

In its sample, this clone was seen many times. Read data end 3 residues before the CDR3 end; the end is taken from the germline J gene. The chain links TRBV6-2 or TRBV6-3 to TRBJ1-1; D unclear. The CDR3 contains 13 residues. Germline lookup yields CDR1 MNHEY and CDR2 SVGEGT. V was shortened by 3 bases and J by 5 bases, with 10 bases between the two germline ends. The sequenced CDR3 bases are TGTGCCAGCAGTTATATATACACGACTGAA. Translated: CASSYIYTTE. The entire CDR3 sequence reads CASSYIYTTEAFF.

In its sample, this clone is medium-sized (0.01 to 0.1%). Coverage ceases 3 residues before the CDR3 finishes, and the germline J gene fills in the end. J is TRBJ2-3 and V is TRBV30; tentatively, D is TRBD2 (5 bases). Between the trimmed V and J ends, which lost 2 bases and 2 bases, there was a span of 11 bases. This CDR3 has 14 amino acids. Germline CDR1 GTSNPN, CDR2 SVGIG (reference sequence). The CDR3 bases that were read are TGTGCCTGGAGTCCGGGGAGTATCACAGATACG. Translating it yields CAWSPGSITDT. The CDR3 reads in full as CAWSPGSITDTQYF. Using reference TRBV30 and TRBJ2-3 for the parts outside the CDR3, the full variable domain is SQTIHQWPATLVQPVGSPLSLECTVEGTSNPNLYWYRQAAGRGLQLLFYSVGIGQISSEVPQNLSASRPQDRQFILSSKKLLLSDSGFYLCAWSPGSITDTQYFGPGTRLTVL.

This clone has a count of ten or more. The CDR3 end is not reached by the read, which stops 3 residues before it; the germline J gene fills it in. This sequence joins TRBV10-3 and TRBJ2-1, with D unresolved. Trimming took off 2 bases at V and 9 bases at J, with 11 bases between the two ends. CDR3 length: 13 amino acids. Per germline, CDR1 ENHRY and CDR2 SYGVKD. The sequenced part of the CDR3 DNA is TGTGCCATCAGTGAGGGGCCTAACTTTGAG. Protein: CAISEGPNFE. The CDR3 as a whole reads CAISEGPNFEQFF.

This clone was seen many times. From the germline J gene comes the end of the CDR3, since the read stops 3 residues before it. J is TRBJ2-1 and V is TRBV20-1; D perhaps matches TRBD1 (5 bases). CDR1 is DFQATT and CDR2 is SNEGSKA in the germline V gene (reference sequence). There are 16 residues in the CDR3. Trimming stripped 4 bases from V and 0 bases from J, with 16 bases between. CDR3 bases read: TGCAGTGCTATCGATTCCCAGGGAAGCTCCTACAATGAG. This encodes CSAIDSQGSSYNE. The whole CDR3 sequence is CSAIDSQGSSYNEQFF.

To note about this clone: The read ends 3 residues shy of where the CDR3 ends; the end is completed using the germline J gene. This chain connects TRBV6-4 to TRBJ1-2; TRBD1 is a possible D gene (6 bases). CDR1 and CDR2 (germline): MRHNA, SNTAGT. This CDR3 comprises 15 residues. The CDR3 spells CASSAAPDRTNDYTF. Incomplete CDR3 DNA: TGTGCCAGCAGTGCGGCCCCGGACAGAACGAATGAC.

The sample holds many counts of this clone. The CDR3 extends 3 residues past the end of the read, so its final part is completed from the germline J gene. The V and J genes are TRBV2 and TRBJ2-5; TRBD2 matches at 9 bases. Trimming removed 1 base from V and 4 bases from J; junction bases left unmatched: 7. The germline V gene encodes CDR1 SNHLY and CDR2 FYNNEI. The CDR3 runs to 16 residues. The sequenced part of the CDR3 DNA is TGTGCCAGCAGTGAAGACGCGGGGGGGCCCGGAGAGACC. This encodes CASSEDAGGPGET. In full, the CDR3 reads CASSEDAGGPGETQYF. Full variable domain (outside the CDR3, taken from reference TRBV2 and TRBJ2-5): EPEVTQTPSHQVTQMGQEVILRCVPISNHLYFYWYRQILGQKVEFLVSFYNNEISEKSEIFDDQFSVERPDGSNFTLKIRSTKLEDSAMYFCASSEDAGGPGETQYFGPGTRLLVL.

The sample holds many counts of this clone. Read data end 3 residues before the CDR3 end; the end is taken from the germline J gene. This chain connects TRBV7-9 to TRBJ2-7; a weak D match, TRBD1 (5 bases). The germline V gene encodes CDR1 SEHNR and CDR2 FQNEAQ (reference sequence). The V end lost 5 bases, the J end lost 5 bases, and 13 bases lay between the germline ends. The CDR3 sequence is 13 residues long. The CDR3 loop is CASSRGELNEQYF. The sequenced CDR3 bases are TGTGCCAGCAGCAGGGGCGAGCTTAACGAG.

This clone came up many times. The read ends 3 residues before the CDR3 terminus; that terminus is restored from the germline J gene. This chain connects TRBV6-1 to TRBJ1-2; TRBD1 might be the D (5 bases). V lost 0 bases and J lost 0, with 5 bases in between. The V gene's germline CDR1 is MNHNS and CDR2 SASEGT. The CDR3 totals 14 residues. Incomplete CDR3 DNA: TGTGCCAGCAGTGAAGCGACAGCTAACTATGGC. Amino acid sequence: CASSEATANYG. The whole CDR3 is CASSEATANYGYTF.

This clone was picked up a small number of times. The read falls 3 residues short of the CDR3 end, and the missing part is taken from the germline J gene. The chain links TRBV19 to TRBJ1-1; tentative D call: TRBD1 (6 bases). The germline gives CDR1 LNHDA, CDR2 SQIVND (reference sequence). The CDR3 covers 11 residues. The CDR3 here is CASRQGTEAFF. The CDR3 bases that were read are TGTGCCAGTAGACAGGGAACCGAA.

In this sample, this clone turned up many times. The read is 3 residues too short to cover the CDR3 end, so that end is filled in from the germline J gene. The chain couples TRBV12-3 or TRBV12-4 to TRBJ2-2; 7 bases line up with TRBD2. The CDR3 has 13 residues. This chain's CDR3 is CASSLGGGSPLFF. Incomplete CDR3 DNA: TGTGCCAGCAGTTTAGGCGGGGGTTCACCG.